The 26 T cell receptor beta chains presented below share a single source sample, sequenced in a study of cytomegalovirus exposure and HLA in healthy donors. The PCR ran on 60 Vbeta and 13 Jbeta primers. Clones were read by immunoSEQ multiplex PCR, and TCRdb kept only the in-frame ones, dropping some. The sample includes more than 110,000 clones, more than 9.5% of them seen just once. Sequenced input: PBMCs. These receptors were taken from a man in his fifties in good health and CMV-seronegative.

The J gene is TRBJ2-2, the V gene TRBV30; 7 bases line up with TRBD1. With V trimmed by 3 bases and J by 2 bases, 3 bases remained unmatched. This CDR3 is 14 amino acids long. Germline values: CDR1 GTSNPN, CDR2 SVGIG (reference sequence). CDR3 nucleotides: TGTGCCTGGAGGGGGACAGTTAACACCGGGGAGCTGTTTTTT. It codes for CAWRGTVNTGELFF.

This CDR3 is CASSLVVRGYEQYF. In DNA form, the CDR3 reads TGTGCCAGCAGCTTAGTAGTCCGAGGATACGAGCAGTACTTC. The V gene is TRBV7-2, the J gene TRBJ2-7; no clear D gene. This CDR3 contains 14 residues. V lost 1 base to trimming and J lost 4 bases, with 11 bases between them. Per the germline V gene, CDR1 is SGHTA and CDR2 is FQGNSA. Full variable domain (missing parts from reference TRBV7-2 and TRBJ2-7): GAGVSQSPSNKVTEKGKDVELRCDPISGHTALYWYRQSLGQGLEFLIYFQGNSAPDKSGLPSDRFSAERTGGSVSTLTIQRTQQEDSAVYLCASSLVVRGYEQYFGPGTRLTVT.

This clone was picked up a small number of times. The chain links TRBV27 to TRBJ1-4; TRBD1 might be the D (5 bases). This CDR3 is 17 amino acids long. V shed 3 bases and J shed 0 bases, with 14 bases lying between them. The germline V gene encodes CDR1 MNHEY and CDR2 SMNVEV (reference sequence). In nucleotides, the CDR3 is TGTGCCAGCAGTTTGTTCGGGGGTTCCGCAACTAATGAAAAACTGTTTTTT. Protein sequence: CASSLFGGSATNEKLFF.

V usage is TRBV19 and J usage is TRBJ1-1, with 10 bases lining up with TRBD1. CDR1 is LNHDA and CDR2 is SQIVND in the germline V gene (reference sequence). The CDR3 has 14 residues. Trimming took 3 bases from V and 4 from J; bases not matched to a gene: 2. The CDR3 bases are TGTGCCAGTAGTATTGACAGGGGGCTCACTGAAGCTTTCTTT. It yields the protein CASSIDRGLTEAFF. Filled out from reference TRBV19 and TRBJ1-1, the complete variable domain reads DGGITQSPKYLFRKEGQNVTLSCEQNLNHDAMYWYRQDPGQGLRLIYYSQIVNDFQKGDIAEGYSVSREKKESFPLTVTSAQKNPTAFYLCASSIDRGLTEAFFGQGTRLTVV.

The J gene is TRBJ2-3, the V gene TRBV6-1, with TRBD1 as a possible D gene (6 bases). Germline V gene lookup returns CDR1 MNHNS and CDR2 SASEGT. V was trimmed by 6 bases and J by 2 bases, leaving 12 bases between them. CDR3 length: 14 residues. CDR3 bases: TGTGCCAGCAGACCCAGGGGACCCACAGATACGCAGTATTTT. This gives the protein CASRPRGPTDTQYF.

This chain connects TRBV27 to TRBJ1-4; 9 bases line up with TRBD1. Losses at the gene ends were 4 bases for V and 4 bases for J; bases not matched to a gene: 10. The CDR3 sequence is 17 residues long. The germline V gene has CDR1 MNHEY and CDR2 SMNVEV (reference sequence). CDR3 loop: CASSSGQGLSDNEKLFF. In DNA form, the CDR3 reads TGTGCCAGCAGTTCGGGACAGGGCCTTTCTGATAATGAAAAACTGTTTTTT.

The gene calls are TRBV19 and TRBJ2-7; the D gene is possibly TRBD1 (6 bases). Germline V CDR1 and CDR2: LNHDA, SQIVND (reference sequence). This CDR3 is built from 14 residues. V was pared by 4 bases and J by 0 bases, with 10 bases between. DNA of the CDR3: TGTGCCAGTAGTACGGACAGCAGCTCCTACGAGCAGTACTTC. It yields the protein CASSTDSSSYEQYF.

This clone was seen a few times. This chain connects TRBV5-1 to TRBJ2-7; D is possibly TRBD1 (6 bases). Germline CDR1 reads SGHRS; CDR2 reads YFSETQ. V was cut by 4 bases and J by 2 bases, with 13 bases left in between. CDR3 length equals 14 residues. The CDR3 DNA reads TGCGCCAGCAGCACAGAAGGACAGCCCTACGAGCAGTACTTC. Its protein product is CASSTEGQPYEQYF.

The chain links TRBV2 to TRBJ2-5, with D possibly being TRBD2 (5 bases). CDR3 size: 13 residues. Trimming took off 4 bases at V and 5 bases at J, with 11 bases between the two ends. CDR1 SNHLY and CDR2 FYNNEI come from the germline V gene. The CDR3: CASSAEAVETQYF. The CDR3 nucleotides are TGTGCCAGCAGTGCGGAAGCGGTGGAGACCCAGTACTTC.

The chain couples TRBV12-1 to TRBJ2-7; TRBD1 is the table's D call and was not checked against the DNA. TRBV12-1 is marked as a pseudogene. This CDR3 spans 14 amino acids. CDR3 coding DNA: TGTGCCAGCAGCATTGCCGGGACAAGGAACGAGCAGTACTTC. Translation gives CASSIAGTRNEQYF.

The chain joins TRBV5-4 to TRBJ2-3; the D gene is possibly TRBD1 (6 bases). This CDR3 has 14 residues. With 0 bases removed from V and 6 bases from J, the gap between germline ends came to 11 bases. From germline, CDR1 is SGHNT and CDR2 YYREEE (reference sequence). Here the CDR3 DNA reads TGTGCCAGCAGCTTGGAACAGGGCAAGGATACGCAGTATTTT. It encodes CASSLEQGKDTQYF.

CDR3 loop: CASSPPSGRHTGELFF. CDR3 nucleotides: TGTGCCAGCAGCCCCCCTAGCGGACGGCACACCGGGGAGCTGTTTTTT. The genes are TRBV7-9 and TRBJ2-2; TRBD2 matches 7 bases. The CDR3 totals 16 residues. The V gene end was trimmed by 5 bases and the J gene end by 3 bases; junction bases not matched to a gene: 9. From germline, CDR1 is SEHNR and CDR2 FQNEAQ (reference sequence).

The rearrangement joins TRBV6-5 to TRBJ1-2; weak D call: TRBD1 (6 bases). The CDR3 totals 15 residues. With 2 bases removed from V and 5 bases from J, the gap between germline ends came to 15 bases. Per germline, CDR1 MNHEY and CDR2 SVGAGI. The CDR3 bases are TGTGCCAGCAGTTACCAAATGGACAGCTTTTATGGCTACACCTTC. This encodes CASSYQMDSFYGYTF.

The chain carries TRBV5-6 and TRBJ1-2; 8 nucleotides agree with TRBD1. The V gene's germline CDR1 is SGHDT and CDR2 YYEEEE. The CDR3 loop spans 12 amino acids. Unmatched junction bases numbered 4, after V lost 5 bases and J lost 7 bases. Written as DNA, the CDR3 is TGTGCCAGCAGGGTGGGGACAGGTGGCTACACCTTC. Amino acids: CASRVGTGGYTF.

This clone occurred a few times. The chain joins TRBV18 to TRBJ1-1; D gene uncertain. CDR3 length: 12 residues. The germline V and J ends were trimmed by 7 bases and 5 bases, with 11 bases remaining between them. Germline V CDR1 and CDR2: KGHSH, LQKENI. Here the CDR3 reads CASFIQRTEAFF. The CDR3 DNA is TGTGCCAGCTTTATTCAGAGGACTGAAGCTTTCTTT. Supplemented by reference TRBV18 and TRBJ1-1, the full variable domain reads NAGVMQNPRHLVRRRGQEARLRCSPMKGHSHVYWYRQLPEEGLKFMVYLQKENIIDESGMPKERFSAEFPKEGPSILRIQQVVRGDSAAYFCASFIQRTEAFFGQGTRLTVV.

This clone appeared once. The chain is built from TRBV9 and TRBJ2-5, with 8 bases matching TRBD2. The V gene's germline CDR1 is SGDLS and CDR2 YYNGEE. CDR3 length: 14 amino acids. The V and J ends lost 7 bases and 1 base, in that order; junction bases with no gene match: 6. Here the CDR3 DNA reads TGTGCCAGCGGTCGGCTAGCGGGCCAAGAGACCCAGTACTTC. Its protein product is CASGRLAGQETQYF.

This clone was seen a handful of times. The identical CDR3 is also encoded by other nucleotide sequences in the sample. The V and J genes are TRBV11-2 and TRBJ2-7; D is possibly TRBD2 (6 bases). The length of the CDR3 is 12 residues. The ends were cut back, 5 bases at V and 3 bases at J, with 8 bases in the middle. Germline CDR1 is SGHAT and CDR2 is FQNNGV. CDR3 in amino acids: CASSLGLYEQYF. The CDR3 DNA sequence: TGTGCCAGCAGCCTGGGACTCTACGAGCAGTACTTC.

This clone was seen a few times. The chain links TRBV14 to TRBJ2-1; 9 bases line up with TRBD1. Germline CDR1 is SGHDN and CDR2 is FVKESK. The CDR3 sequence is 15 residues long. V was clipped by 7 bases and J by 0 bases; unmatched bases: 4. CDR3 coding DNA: TGTGCCAGCAACGGACAGGGGATCTCCTACAATGAGCAGTTCTTC. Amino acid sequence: CASNGQGISYNEQFF.

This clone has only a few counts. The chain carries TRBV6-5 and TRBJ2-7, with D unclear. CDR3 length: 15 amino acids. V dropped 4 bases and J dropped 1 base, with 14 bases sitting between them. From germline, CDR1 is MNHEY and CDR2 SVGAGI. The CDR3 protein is CASSSPAQNSYEQYF. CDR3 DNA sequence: TGTGCCAGCAGTTCCCCTGCCCAGAATTCCTACGAGCAGTACTTC.

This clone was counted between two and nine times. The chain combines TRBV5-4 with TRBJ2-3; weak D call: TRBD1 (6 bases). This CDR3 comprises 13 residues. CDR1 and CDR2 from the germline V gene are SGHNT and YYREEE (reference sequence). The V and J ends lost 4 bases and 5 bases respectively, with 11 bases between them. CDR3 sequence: CASSVTGQDTQYF. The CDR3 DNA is TGTGCCAGCAGCGTGACAGGTCAAGATACGCAGTATTTT.

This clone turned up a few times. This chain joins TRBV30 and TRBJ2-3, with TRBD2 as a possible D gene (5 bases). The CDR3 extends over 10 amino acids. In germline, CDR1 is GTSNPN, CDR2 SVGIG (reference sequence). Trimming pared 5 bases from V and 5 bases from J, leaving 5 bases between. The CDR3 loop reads CAWGLDTQYF. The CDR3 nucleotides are TGTGCCTGGGGACTAGATACGCAGTATTTT.

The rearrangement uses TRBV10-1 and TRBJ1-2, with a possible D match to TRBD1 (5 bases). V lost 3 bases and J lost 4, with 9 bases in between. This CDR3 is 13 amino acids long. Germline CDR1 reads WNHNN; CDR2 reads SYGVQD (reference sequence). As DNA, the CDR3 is TGCGCCAGCAGTGAAGGCAGGGCCTATGGCTACACCTTC. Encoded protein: CASSEGRAYGYTF.

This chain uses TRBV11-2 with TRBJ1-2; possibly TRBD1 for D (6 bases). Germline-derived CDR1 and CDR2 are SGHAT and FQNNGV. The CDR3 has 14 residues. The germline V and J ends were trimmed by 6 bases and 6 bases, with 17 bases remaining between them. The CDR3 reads CASSPWGGRHGYTF. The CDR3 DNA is TGTGCCAGCAGTCCATGGGGGGGCCGGCATGGCTACACCTTC.

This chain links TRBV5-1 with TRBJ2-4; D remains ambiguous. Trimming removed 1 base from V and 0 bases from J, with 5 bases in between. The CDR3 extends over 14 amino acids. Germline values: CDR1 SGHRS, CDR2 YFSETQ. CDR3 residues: CASSLTVAKNIQYF. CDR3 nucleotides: TGCGCCAGCAGCTTGACGGTAGCCAAAAACATTCAGTACTTC.

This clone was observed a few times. CDR3 loop: CASSSGLAGVYNEQFF. The CDR3 DNA follows: TGTGCCAGCAGTTCCGGACTAGCGGGAGTTTACAATGAGCAGTTCTTC. The chain is built from TRBV6-5 and TRBJ2-1; TRBD2 aligns across 13 bases. CDR1 and CDR2 from the germline V gene are MNHEY and SVGAGI. The J segment lost 4 bases and the V segment lost 4 bases, leaving 4 bases of the junction unmatched. The CDR3 is 16 amino acids.

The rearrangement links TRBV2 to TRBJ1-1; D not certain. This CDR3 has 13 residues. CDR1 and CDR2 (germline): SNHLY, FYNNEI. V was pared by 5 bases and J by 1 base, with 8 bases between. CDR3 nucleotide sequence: TGTGCCAGCAGTACCACAGAGAACACTGAAGCTTTCTTT. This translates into CASSTTENTEAFF.